This TCR beta chain was identified in a study of radiotherapy plus CTLA-4 blockade in lung cancer (dated by TCRdb to 2016 to 2019). A note on the overall study: Among the enrolled patients, around 19% had an objective response, and 25% to 40% reached disease control.

What the research found in general, with its limitations: After treatment with radiotherapy and ipilimumab, TCR clones that came from tumors expanded in the peripheral blood. The strongest predictors of response, as reported, were early dynamic changes in blood T cell clones along with a rise in serum interferon-beta after radiation.

In regard to this clone: The antigen it recognizes is unknown. No per-base quality is available; no much larger clone lies one base away.

The library came from the immunoSEQ multiplex PCR assay. The table comes from immuneACCESS by way of TCRdb, which keeps in-frame sequences with V and J called. Part of the clones is missing from these tables; in studies checked, under half for an unresolved V gene and the rest for unknown reasons. In all, the sample holds approximately 80,000 clones, and about 78% of those were seen once. Of the sample, roughly 20% falls within the top ten clones. The CDR3 contains 13 residues, cysteine and phenylalanine counted. The entry retains the CDR3 DNA only, 39 bases that are in frame from base 1. Per the germline V gene, MDHEN is the CDR1 and SYDVKM is the CDR2. V is cut by 6 bases and J by 8 bases, and the space between the germline ends is 15 bases. The study evaluated CTLA-4 blockade (ipilimumab) given together with focal radiation therapy in patients who had chemo-refractory metastatic non-small-cell lung cancer.

The TCR sequence derives from a human donor with non-small cell lung cancer whose response to radiotherapy plus ipilimumab could not be evaluated. Some clones in this sample may be carry-over from other donors' samples. This material consisted of peripheral blood, taken from a patient treated with radiotherapy plus ipilimumab. The chain employs TRBV28 and TRBJ2-3; possibly the D gene is TRBD2, per 5 matching bases. The base sequence is TGTGCCAGCAGGTGGGTCCTTCGGGGTACGCAGTATTTT. Its amino acids are CASRWVLRGTQYF.